This T cell receptor (beta chain) comes out of a study of blood T cell repertoires in COVID-19. On the study more broadly: From T cells, B-cell-depleted T cells, or PBMCs came the material, which was cDNA or gDNA.

The CDR3 totals 13 residues. The V gene end was trimmed by 1 base and the J gene end by 9 bases; junction bases not matched to a gene: 3. Germline loops: CDR1 SEHNR, CDR2 FQNEAQ (reference sequence). The table came from immunoSEQ multiplex PCR; TCRdb's copy has only in-frame clones and leaves some out. Here the sample spans some 210,000 clones, around four fifths being singletons. Specimen: peripheral blood. The source of this sequence is a man between 50 and 59 years old with active or convalescent COVID-19. The rearrangement links TRBV7-9 to TRBJ2-1, with 7 nucleotides matching TRBD2. CDR3 region: CASSLGREGEQFF. The DNA for the CDR3 is TGTGCCAGCAGCTTAGGCAGGGAGGGTGAGCAGTTCTTC.